Presented here are 15 T cell receptor beta chains from one specimen sequenced in a study of cytomegalovirus exposure and HLA in healthy donors (dated by TCRdb to the late 2010s). The library was obtained by the immunoSEQ multiplex PCR assay. TCRdb's version of the immuneACCESS table is confined to in-frame rearrangements and falls short of the full clone set. An unresolved V gene accounts for under half of the shortfall where checked; the remainder is of unknown origin. Within this sample are 68,000 or so clones, with roughly 96% of them counted one time only. 2% to 2.5% of the sample comes from the top ten. Sequenced sample: PBMCs. These receptors all come from a man between 18 and 29 years old in good health and CMV-seronegative.

The chain combines TRBV5-1 with TRBJ2-2; D is unclear. The V gene lost 1 base and the J gene lost 5 bases, with 12 bases spanning the gap. CDR3 length: 15 amino acids. Germline V lookup: CDR1 SGHRS, CDR2 YFSETQ. The CDR3 loop is CASSLPVSTTGELFF. For the CDR3, the DNA is TGCGCCAGCAGCTTGCCCGTATCTACGACCGGGGAGCTGTTTTTT.

This clone appeared a single time. The chain recombines TRBV19 with TRBJ1-2, with TRBD1 matching over 7 bases. The CDR3 sequence is 14 residues long. From germline, CDR1 is LNHDA and CDR2 SQIVND (reference sequence). V shed 2 bases and J 4 bases; nucleotides not matched to a gene: 4. The CDR3 here is CASSIPGTAYGYTF. The CDR3 DNA is TGTGCCAGTAGTATACCCGGGACAGCCTATGGCTACACCTTC.

This rearrangement joins TRBV6-5 to TRBJ1-1, with a weak D call TRBD1 (5 bases). The ends were cut back, 5 bases at V and 4 bases at J, with 11 bases in the middle. The CDR3 spans 13 residues. From germline, CDR1 is MNHEY and CDR2 SVGAGI. The CDR3 reads CASSEQESTEAFF. CDR3 nucleotide sequence: TGTGCCAGCAGTGAACAGGAGAGCACTGAAGCTTTCTTT.

The J gene is TRBJ1-1, the V gene TRBV28; D gene ambiguous. V gave up 2 bases and J gave up 3 bases, with 4 bases separating them. This CDR3 is 12 amino acids long. CDR1 is MDHEN and CDR2 is SYDVKM in the germline V gene. Written as DNA, the CDR3 is TGTGCCAGCAGTTTACAGTACACTGAAGCTTTCTTT. Its translation is CASSLQYTEAFF.

V is TRBV11-2 and J is TRBJ1-1, with TRBD1 as a possible D gene (6 bases). The V gene's germline CDR1 is SGHAT and CDR2 FQNNGV. V was shortened by 6 bases and J by 4 bases, with 24 bases between the two germline ends. There are 17 residues in the CDR3. Here the CDR3 DNA reads TGTGCCAGCAGACAAGCTACCAGGGGCCCTCCGGGCACTGAAGCTTTCTTT. Amino acid sequence: CASRQATRGPPGTEAFF.

The chain couples TRBV9 to TRBJ1-2, with D perhaps TRBD1 (6 bases). CDR3 size: 15 residues. Per the germline V gene, CDR1 is SGDLS and CDR2 is YYNGEE. The ends were cut back, 0 bases at V and 6 bases at J, with 15 bases in the middle. DNA of the CDR3: TGTGCCAGCAGCGTAGCCGGGACACCGACAGATGGCTACACCTTC. This gives the protein CASSVAGTPTDGYTF.

The V gene is TRBV19, the J gene TRBJ1-5, with TRBD1 matching over 11 bases. Germline values: CDR1 LNHDA, CDR2 SQIVND (reference sequence). The CDR3 has 14 residues. The trim removed 5 bases at V and 6 bases at J, leaving 3 bases unmatched. CDR3 residues: CASSPGTGGQPQHF. The CDR3 DNA is TGTGCCAGTAGTCCCGGGACAGGGGGTCAGCCCCAGCATTTT.

The chain links TRBV10-3 to TRBJ1-1, with 7 bases matching TRBD1. Trimming took 2 bases from V and 5 from J; bases not matched to a gene: 17. CDR3 length: 18 amino acids. Germline V CDR1 and CDR2: ENHRY, SYGVKD. The CDR3 bases are TGTGCCATCAGTGAGGGGCTGAACAGGGGATTAAAGAGGACTGAAGCTTTCTTT. It specifies CAISEGLNRGLKRTEAFF.

The chain recombines TRBV6-6 with TRBJ2-7; 9 nucleotides match TRBD2. V was clipped by 6 bases and J by 3 bases; unmatched bases: 12. Germline V lookup: CDR1 MNHNY, CDR2 SVGAGI (reference sequence). CDR3 length: 16 residues. CDR3 loop: CASRTPRAGGRYEQYF. CDR3 coding DNA: TGTGCCAGCAGGACCCCTCGAGCGGGAGGACGCTACGAGCAGTACTTC.

V usage is TRBV7-2 and J usage is TRBJ1-6, with D uncertain. The CDR3 covers 12 residues. Germline CDR1 and CDR2: SGHTA and FQGNSA. V was trimmed by 4 bases and J by 10 bases, leaving 8 bases between them. The CDR3 here is CASSSPQSPLHF. In DNA form, the CDR3 reads TGTGCCAGCAGCTCGCCTCAGTCACCCCTCCACTTT.

V is TRBV28 and J is TRBJ1-2; 8 nucleotides agree with TRBD1. Germline V CDR1 and CDR2: MDHEN, SYDVKM. The trim removed 2 bases at V and 4 bases at J, leaving 12 bases unmatched. This CDR3 spans 17 amino acids. The CDR3 spells CASSLKSDGTGGYGYTF. The DNA of the CDR3 is TGTGCCAGCAGTTTAAAGTCTGACGGGACAGGAGGCTATGGCTACACCTTC.

The V call is TRBV6-1, the J call TRBJ1-2; D may be TRBD1 (6 bases). CDR1 and CDR2 (germline): MNHNS, SASEGT. The V and J ends lost 5 bases and 4 bases respectively, with 17 bases between them. This CDR3 region has 15 residues. The CDR3 DNA is TGTGCCAGCAGTACCCCCCGGGACATCCGCTATGGCTACACCTTC. Amino acid sequence: CASSTPRDIRYGYTF.

The chain uses TRBV29-1 and TRBJ2-1; 10 positions match TRBD2. The CDR3 contains 13 residues. The J segment lost 9 bases and the V segment lost 7 bases, leaving 9 bases of the junction unmatched. From germline, CDR1 is SQVTM and CDR2 ANQGSEA. In nucleotides, the CDR3 is TGCAGCGGCGCTAGCGGGAGTCGGGGTGAGCAGTTCTTC. Residues: CSGASGSRGEQFF.

This chain connects TRBV7-3 to TRBJ2-1; 12 bases align to TRBD2. V was clipped by 5 bases and J by 5 bases; unmatched bases: 7. The CDR3 extends over 16 amino acids. Per germline, CDR1 SGHTA and CDR2 FQGTGA. The CDR3 region is CASSPLTSGSDNEQFF. The CDR3 DNA is TGTGCCAGCAGCCCGTTGACTAGCGGGAGTGACAATGAGCAGTTCTTC.

V gene TRBV28 combines with J gene TRBJ1-2, with D maybe TRBD1 (6 bases). Trimming took off 6 bases at V and 7 bases at J, with 12 bases between the two ends. The length of the CDR3 is 12 residues. The germline gives CDR1 MDHEN, CDR2 SYDVKM. The CDR3 DNA reads TGTGCCAGCAGGCTCAGGGGCTCTGGCTACACCTTC. Amino acids: CASRLRGSGYTF.